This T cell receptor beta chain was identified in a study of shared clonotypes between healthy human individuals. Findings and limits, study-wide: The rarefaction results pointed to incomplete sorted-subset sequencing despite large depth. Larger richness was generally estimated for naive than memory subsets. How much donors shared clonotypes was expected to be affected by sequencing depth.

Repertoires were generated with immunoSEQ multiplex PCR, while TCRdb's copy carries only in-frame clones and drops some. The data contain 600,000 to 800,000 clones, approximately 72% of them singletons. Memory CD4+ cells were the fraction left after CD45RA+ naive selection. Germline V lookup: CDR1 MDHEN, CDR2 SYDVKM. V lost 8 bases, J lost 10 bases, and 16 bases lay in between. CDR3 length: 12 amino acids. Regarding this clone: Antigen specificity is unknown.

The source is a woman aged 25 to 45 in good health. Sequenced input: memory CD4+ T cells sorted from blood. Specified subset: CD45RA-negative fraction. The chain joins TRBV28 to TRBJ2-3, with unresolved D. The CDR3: CASAGPLLAQYF. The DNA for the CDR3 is TGTGCCAGCGCCGGGCCCCTATTGGCGCAGTATTTT.